The clone carrying this T cell receptor (beta chain) was seen repeatedly, ten times or more. Time point reported: persistent/refractory GD, antithyroid drugs over 5 years with positive TRAb. From RNA extracted from PBMCs, the TCR library was made. This sample is part of a study of regulatory T cells in long-lasting Graves disease. Background on the study: By definition, persistent Graves' disease involved antithyroid drugs for over 5 years alongside positive TSH receptor antibodies.

Arm-PCR with iRepertoire HTBI primers amplified the CDR3 regions for these TCR beta libraries. One entry per CDR3 protein, called by TCRdb with MiXCR from the multiplex PCR reads. The repertoire holds 400,000 or so distinct CDR3 sequences, with roughly a quarter as singletons. The CDR3 totals 12 residues. CDR1 MDHEN and CDR2 SYDVKM come from the germline V gene. With 3 bases removed from V and 10 bases from J, the gap between germline ends came to 12 bases. The chain recombines TRBV28 with TRBJ1-1; D is unclear. The sequenced sample was peripheral blood mononuclear cells (PBMCs), obtained when the disease was refractory, from a patient treated with antithyroid drugs. The sequence was obtained from a female donor with Graves disease. The CDR3 DNA is TGTGCCAGCAGTTTGGCACCGAGCGGAGCTTTCTTT. Translation: CASSLAPSGAFF. The variable domain in full, completed from reference TRBV28 and TRBJ1-1, reads DVKVTQSSRYLVKRTGEKVFLECVQDMDHENMFWYRQDPGLGLRLIYFSYDVKMKEKGDIPEGYSVSREKKERFSLILESASTNQTSMYLCASSLAPSGAFFGQGTRLTVV.